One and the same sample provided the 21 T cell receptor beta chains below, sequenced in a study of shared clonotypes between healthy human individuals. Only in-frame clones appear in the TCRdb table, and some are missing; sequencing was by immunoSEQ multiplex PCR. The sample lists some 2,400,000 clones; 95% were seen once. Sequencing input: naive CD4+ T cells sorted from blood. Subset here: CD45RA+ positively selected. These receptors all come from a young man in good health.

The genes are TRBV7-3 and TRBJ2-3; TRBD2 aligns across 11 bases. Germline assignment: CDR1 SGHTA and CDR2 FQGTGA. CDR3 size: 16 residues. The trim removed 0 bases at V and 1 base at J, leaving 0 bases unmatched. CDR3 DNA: TGTGCCAGCAGCTTAACGACTAGCGGGGGCACAGATACGCAGTATTTT. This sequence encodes CASSLTTSGGTDTQYF.

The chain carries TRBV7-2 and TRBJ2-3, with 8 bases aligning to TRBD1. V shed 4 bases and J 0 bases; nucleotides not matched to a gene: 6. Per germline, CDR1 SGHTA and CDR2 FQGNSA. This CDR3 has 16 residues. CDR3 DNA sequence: TGTGCCAGCAGCTCCCAGGGGGCGCGAAGCACAGATACGCAGTATTTT. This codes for CASSSQGARSTDTQYF.

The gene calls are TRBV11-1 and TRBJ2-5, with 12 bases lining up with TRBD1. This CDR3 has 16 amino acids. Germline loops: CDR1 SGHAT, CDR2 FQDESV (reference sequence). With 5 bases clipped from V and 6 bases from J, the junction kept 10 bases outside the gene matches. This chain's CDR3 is CASSPRGTGGGKTQYF. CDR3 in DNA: TGTGCCAGCAGCCCTCGAGGGACAGGGGGCGGAAAGACCCAGTACTTC.

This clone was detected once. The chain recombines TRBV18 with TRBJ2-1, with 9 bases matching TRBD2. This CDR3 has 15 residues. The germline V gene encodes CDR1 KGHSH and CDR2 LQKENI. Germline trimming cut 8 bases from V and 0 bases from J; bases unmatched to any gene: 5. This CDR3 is CASTIAGVSYNEQFF. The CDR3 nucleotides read TGTGCCAGCACCATAGCGGGAGTCTCCTACAATGAGCAGTTCTTC.

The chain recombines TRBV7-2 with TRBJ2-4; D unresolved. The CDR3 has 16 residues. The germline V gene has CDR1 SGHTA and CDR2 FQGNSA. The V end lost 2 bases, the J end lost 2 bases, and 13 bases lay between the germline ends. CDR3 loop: CASSLQPAPTKNIQYF. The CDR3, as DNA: TGTGCCAGCAGCTTACAGCCAGCGCCCACCAAAAACATTCAGTACTTC.

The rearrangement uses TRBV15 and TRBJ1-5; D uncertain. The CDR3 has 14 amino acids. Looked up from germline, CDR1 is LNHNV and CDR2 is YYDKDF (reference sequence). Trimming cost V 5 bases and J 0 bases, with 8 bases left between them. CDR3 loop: CATSFDYSNQPQHF. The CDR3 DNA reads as TGTGCCACCAGCTTTGACTATAGCAATCAGCCCCAGCATTTT.

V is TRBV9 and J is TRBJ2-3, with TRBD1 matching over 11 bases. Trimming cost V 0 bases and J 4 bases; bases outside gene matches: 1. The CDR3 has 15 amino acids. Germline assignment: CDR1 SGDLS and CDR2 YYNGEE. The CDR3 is CASSVGDRGADTQYF. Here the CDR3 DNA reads TGTGCCAGCAGCGTAGGGGACAGGGGGGCAGATACGCAGTATTTT.

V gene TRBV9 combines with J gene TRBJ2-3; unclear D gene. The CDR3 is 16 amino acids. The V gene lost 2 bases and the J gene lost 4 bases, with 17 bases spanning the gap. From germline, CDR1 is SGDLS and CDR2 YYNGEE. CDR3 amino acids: CASSVSVTYHADTQYF. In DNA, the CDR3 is TGTGCCAGCAGCGTTTCGGTTACGTATCATGCAGATACGCAGTATTTT.

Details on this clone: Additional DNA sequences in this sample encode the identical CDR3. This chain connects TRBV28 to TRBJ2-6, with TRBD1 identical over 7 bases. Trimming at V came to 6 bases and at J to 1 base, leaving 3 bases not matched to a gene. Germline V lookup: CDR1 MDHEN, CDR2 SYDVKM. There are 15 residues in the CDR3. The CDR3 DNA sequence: TGTGCCAGCAGCCCAGGGGGTTCTGGGGCCAACGTCCTGACTTTC. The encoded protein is CASSPGGSGANVLTF.

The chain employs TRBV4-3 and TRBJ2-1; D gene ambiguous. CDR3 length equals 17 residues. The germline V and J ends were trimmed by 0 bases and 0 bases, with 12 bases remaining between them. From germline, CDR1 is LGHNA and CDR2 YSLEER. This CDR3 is CASSQEPATSSYNEQFF. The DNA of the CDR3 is TGCGCCAGCAGCCAAGAACCCGCCACGAGCTCCTACAATGAGCAGTTCTTC.

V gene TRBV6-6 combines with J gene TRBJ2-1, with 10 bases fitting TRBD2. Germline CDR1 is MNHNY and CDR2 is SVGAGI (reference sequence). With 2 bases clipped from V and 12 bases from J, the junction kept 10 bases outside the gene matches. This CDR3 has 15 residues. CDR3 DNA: TGTGCCAGCAGTTACGACGTAGCGGGGGGAGGGTGGCAGTTCTTC. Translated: CASSYDVAGGGWQFF.

CDR3 DNA sequence: TGTGCCAGCAGACCTAACGAGGCTGGGGCCAACGTCCTGACTTTC. Translation: CASRPNEAGANVLTF. V is TRBV6-6 and J is TRBJ2-6; D ambiguous. CDR1 and CDR2 (germline): MNHNY, SVGAGI (reference sequence). The CDR3 length is 15 residues. Trimming took 6 bases from V and 2 from J, leaving 11 bases between them.

Written as DNA, the CDR3 is TGTGCCAGCAGCGTAGGGAGCGGGTCAGGGATTGGGGAGCAGTTCTTC. Protein product: CASSVGSGSGIGEQFF. V gene TRBV9 combines with J gene TRBJ2-1; tentatively, D is TRBD2 (6 bases). The CDR3 runs to 16 residues. Trimming pared 0 bases from V and 10 bases from J, leaving 20 bases between. Looked up from germline, CDR1 is SGDLS and CDR2 is YYNGEE.

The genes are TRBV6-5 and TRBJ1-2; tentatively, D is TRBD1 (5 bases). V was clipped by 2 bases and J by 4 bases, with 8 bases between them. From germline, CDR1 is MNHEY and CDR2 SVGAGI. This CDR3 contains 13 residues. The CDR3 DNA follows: TGTGCCAGCAGTTACACGGGACCCTATGGCTACACCTTC. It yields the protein CASSYTGPYGYTF.

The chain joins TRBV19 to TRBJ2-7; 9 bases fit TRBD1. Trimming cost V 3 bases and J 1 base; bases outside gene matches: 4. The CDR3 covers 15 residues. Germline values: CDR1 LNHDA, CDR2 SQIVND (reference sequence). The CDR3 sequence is CASSIHGTGSYEQYF. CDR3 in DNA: TGTGCCAGTAGTATTCACGGGACAGGGTCCTACGAGCAGTACTTC.

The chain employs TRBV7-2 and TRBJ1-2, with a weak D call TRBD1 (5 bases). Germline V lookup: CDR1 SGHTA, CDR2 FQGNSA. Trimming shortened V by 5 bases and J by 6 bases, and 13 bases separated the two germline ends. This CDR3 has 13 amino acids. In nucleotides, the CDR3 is TGTGCCAGCAGCCCTCCGACCAGGGATGGCTACACCTTC. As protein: CASSPPTRDGYTF. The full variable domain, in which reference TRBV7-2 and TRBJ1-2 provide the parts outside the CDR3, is GAGVSQSPSNKVTEKGKDVELRCDPISGHTALYWYRQSLGQGLEFLIYFQGNSAPDKSGLPSDRFSAERTGGSVSTLTIQRTQQEDSAVYLCASSPPTRDGYTFGSGTRLTVV.

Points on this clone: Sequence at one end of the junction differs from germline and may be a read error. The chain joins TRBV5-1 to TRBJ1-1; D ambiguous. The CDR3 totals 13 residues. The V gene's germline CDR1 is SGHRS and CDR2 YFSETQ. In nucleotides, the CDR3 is TGCGCCAGCAGTCCTGACCAGAACATTGAAGCTTTCTTT. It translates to CASSPDQNIEAFF. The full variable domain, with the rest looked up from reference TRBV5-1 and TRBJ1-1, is KAGVTQTPRYLIKTRGQQVTLSCSPISGHRSVSWYQQTPGQGLQFLFEYFSETQRNKGNFPGRFSGRQFSNSRSEMNVSTLELGDSALYLCASSPDQNIEAFFGQGTRLTVV.

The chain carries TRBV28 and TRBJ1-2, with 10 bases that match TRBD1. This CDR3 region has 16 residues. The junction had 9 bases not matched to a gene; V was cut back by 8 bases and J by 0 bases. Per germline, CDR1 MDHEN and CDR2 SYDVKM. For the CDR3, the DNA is TGTGCCAGCGCCCGGGACAGGGGATTATCTAACTATGGCTACACCTTC. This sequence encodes CASARDRGLSNYGYTF.

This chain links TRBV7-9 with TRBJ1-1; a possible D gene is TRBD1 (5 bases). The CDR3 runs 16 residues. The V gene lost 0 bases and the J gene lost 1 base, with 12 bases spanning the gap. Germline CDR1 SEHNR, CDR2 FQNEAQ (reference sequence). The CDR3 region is CASSLAGSDRNTEAFF. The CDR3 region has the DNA TGTGCCAGCAGCTTAGCGGGGAGCGACAGGAACACTGAAGCTTTCTTT.

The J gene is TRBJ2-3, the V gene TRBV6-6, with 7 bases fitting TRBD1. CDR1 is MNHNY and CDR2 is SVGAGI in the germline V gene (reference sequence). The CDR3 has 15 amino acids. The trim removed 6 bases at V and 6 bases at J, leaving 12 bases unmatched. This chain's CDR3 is CASSRGTKQSDTQYF. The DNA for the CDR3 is TGTGCCAGCAGCAGGGGGACAAAACAGAGCGATACGCAGTATTTT.

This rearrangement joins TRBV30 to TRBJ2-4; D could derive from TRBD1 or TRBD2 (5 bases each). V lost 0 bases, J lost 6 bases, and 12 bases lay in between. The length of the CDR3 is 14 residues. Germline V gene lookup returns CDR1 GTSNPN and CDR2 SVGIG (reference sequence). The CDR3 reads CAWSVGGGSNIQYF. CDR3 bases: TGTGCCTGGAGTGTAGGTGGGGGTTCAAACATTCAGTACTTC.